This record concerns one TCR beta chain sequence. This clonotype was counted only a few times. No antigen is known for it. No base-level quality is on record; no much larger clone is a single base apart. From the germline V gene, CDR1 is MDHEN and CDR2 is SYDVKM. Trimming at the junction amounts to 3 bases on V and 5 bases on J, and the germline ends lie 14 bases apart. The CDR3 covers 14 residues, taking in both the cysteine and the phenylalanine. Kept here is only the CDR3 DNA, which spans 42 bases and is read in frame from base 1. The listed sequencing device is Illumina NovaSeq 6000. TCRalpha and TCRbeta cDNA libraries were constructed by 5'RACE with constant-segment primers, with sample barcodes and unique molecular identifiers being introduced. Trizol reagent was used to extract RNA from every sample. Library amplification was performed in two PCR steps, and a second sample barcode and Illumina TruSeq adapters were introduced in the second step. Sequencing of libraries was performed on an Illumina NovaSeq with 2 x 150 bp paired-end reads. In the paper's pipeline: With migec v1.2.7, reads were demultiplexed and then collapsed into UMI-guided consensus sequences. With mixcr v2.1.11, UMI consensuses were aligned to TRA and TRB V and J templates and assembled into clonotypes. A clonotype was counted as expanded or contracted only if both edgeR and NoisET called the change significant, with noise models trained on biological replicates. edgeR calls used a false discovery rate-adjusted p below 0.01 and a log2 fold-change threshold of 1. As an exploratory analysis of dynamics, PCA with hierarchical clustering was applied to max-normalized trajectories of the 1000 most abundant clonotypes. Separately sequenced CD4+ and CD8+ repertoires were used to assign a CD4 or CD8 phenotype to each responding clone. The public reads were run again by TCRdb, first through fastp at Q25 and then through MiXCR, and only productive beta chains were kept. Records with the same CDR3 protein are collapsed into one entry carrying the most frequent genes and DNA. V and J calls and clone size were set by TCRdb, not the authors. This sample comprises about 130,000 distinct CDR3 sequences, approximately 26% of them detected only once. Of the sample, around 22% is held by the ten largest clones.

Ficoll-Paque density gradient centrifugation was the method used to isolate PBMCs. The data are from a study of T-cell memory formation after mild COVID-19 listed by TCRdb under 2021. Regarding the complete study: TCR sequence clusters from the two donors were found to be largely donor specific. Longitudinal TCRalpha and TCRbeta repertoire sequencing tracked T-cell clones expanding and contracting after mild COVID-19 in two donors. The cohort was made up of two young adult volunteers, one female and one male, who were previously healthy. General findings and caveats noted by the study authors: Only two mild cases were covered by the study, and larger cohorts that include severe cases with pre-infection samples were considered necessary. SARS-CoV-2 specificity of the second-wave clones peaking on day 37 was not confirmed. Contracting CD4+ clones turned up mainly in the CM and EM memory subsets, whereas EMRA was where CD8+ clones were enriched. Balanced CD4/CD8 phenotypes were observed for clones contracting from day 15 to 85, whereas a bias towards CD4+ was observed for a second wave of clones expanding from day 15 to 37. Some responding clones were detected in pre-infection memory, which suggested that pre-existing cross-reactive memory T cells had joined the SARS-CoV-2 response.

This sequence originates from an adult woman who had mild COVID-19 (a few samples of this study predate the infection). The sample titles of this study are shuffled in the database, so cell type and time point are left out; the donor was told from shared clones. The receptor chain draws on TRBV28 and TRBJ2-7; the D gene is perhaps TRBD1 or TRBD2, each of them matching over 5 bases. The sequencing sample was made of PBMCs or a T cell subset sorted from them (not recorded which). The sequenced DNA is TGTGCCAGCAGTTTGGGAGCAGGGTGGAACGAGCAGTACTTC. It translates as CASSLGAGWNEQYF.